These T cell receptor beta chains were read from a single sample in a study of T cell responses to AZD1222 COVID-19 vaccine. Method: immunoSEQ multiplex PCR; TCRdb's copy keeps in-frame clones and lacks some. The sample shows 130,000 or so clones, about 93% of them seen only once. Here the sequenced sample was peripheral blood, taken on day 0 of AZD1222 vaccination. These receptors all come from an adult in good health. Both conserved end residues are part of each CDR3. A D gene is named only where the DNA matches it firmly. Only some rows state a clone size, as once, few, many or a class for expanded clones.

cdr3_length	d_call	v_call	j_call	clone_size	cdr3_aa	cdr3_nt
13	-	TRBV19	TRBJ1-4	-	CASSIAGTEKLFF	TGTGCCAGTAGTATTGCAGGGACTGAAAAACTGTTTTTT
15	-	TRBV19	TRBJ1-2	-	CASSIEPELNYGYTF	TGTGCCAGTAGTATAGAACCGGAGTTAAACTATGGCTACACCTTC
17	-	TRBV7-8	TRBJ1-1	-	CASSLEGVTQRDTEAFF	TGTGCCAGCAGCTTAGAGGGGGTAACCCAAAGGGACACTGAAGCTTTCTTT
14	-	TRBV5-6	TRBJ1-3	once	CASSLRGTGNTIYF	TGTGCCAGCAGCTTGCGGGGGACTGGAAACACCATATATTTT
13	-	TRBV27	TRBJ1-6	-	CASSLGGNSPLHF	TGTGCCAGCAGTCTAGGGGGTAATTCACCCCTCCACTTT
13	-	TRBV19	TRBJ1-2	-	CASGEGWRYGYTF	TGTGCCAGTGGGGAGGGATGGCGCTATGGCTACACCTTC
15	-	TRBV7-9	TRBJ1-3	few	CASSLWSGSGNTIYF	TGTGCCAGCAGCTTATGGTCGGGTTCTGGAAACACCATATATTTT
13	-	TRBV30	TRBJ1-6	-	CAWTRGPNSPLHF	TGTGCCTGGACCCGGGGGCCGAATTCACCCCTCCACTTT
14	TRBD1	TRBV3-1/TRBV3-2	TRBJ1-5	-	CASSREGAYQPQHF	TGTGCCAGCAGCCGGGAGGGGGCTTATCAGCCCCAGCATTTT
12	TRBD1	TRBV30	TRBJ2-7	few	CAWSRGPYEQYF	TGTGCCTGGAGCAGGGGGCCCTACGAGCAGTACTTC
16	-	TRBV3-1/TRBV3-2	TRBJ1-5	-	CASSQDTGVGNQPQHF	TGTGCCAGCAGCCAAGACACCGGGGTAGGCAATCAGCCCCAGCATTTT
17	-	TRBV5-1	TRBJ1-4	once	CASSPDGSGSTNEKLFF	TGCGCCAGCAGCCCGGACGGGTCCGGGTCAACTAATGAAAAACTGTTTTTT
16	TRBD1	TRBV4-1	TRBJ1-1	-	CASSHHGTGMNTEAFF	TGCGCCAGCAGCCATCATGGGACAGGAATGAACACTGAAGCTTTCTTT
15	TRBD2	TRBV30	TRBJ2-3	-	CAWSVRDYGTDTQYF	TGTGCCTGGAGTGTACGGGACTATGGCACAGATACGCAGTATTTT
14	-	TRBV19	TRBJ1-3	-	CATMIGASGNTIYF	TGTGCCACCATGATAGGGGCCTCTGGAAACACCATATATTTT
13	-	TRBV19	TRBJ1-1	-	CASSLGGDTEAFF	TGTGCCAGTAGTCTCGGGGGGGACACTGAAGCTTTCTTT
17	-	TRBV10-3	TRBJ1-6	-	CAISESGGAANNSPLHF	TGTGCCATCAGTGAGTCAGGAGGGGCCGCTAATAATTCACCCCTCCACTTT
16	-	TRBV6-6	TRBJ1-1	-	CASSYSVEGISPEAFF	TGTGCCAGCAGTTACTCGGTTGAGGGTATCTCCCCTGAAGCTTTCTTT
15	TRBD2	TRBV6-5	TRBJ2-1	-	CASSYLAGVSDEQFF	TGTGCCAGCAGTTATCTAGCGGGAGTCTCCGATGAGCAGTTCTTC
12	-	TRBV2	TRBJ2-7	few	CASSVYVGEQYF	TGTGCCAGCAGTGTTTATGTAGGCGAGCAGTACTTC